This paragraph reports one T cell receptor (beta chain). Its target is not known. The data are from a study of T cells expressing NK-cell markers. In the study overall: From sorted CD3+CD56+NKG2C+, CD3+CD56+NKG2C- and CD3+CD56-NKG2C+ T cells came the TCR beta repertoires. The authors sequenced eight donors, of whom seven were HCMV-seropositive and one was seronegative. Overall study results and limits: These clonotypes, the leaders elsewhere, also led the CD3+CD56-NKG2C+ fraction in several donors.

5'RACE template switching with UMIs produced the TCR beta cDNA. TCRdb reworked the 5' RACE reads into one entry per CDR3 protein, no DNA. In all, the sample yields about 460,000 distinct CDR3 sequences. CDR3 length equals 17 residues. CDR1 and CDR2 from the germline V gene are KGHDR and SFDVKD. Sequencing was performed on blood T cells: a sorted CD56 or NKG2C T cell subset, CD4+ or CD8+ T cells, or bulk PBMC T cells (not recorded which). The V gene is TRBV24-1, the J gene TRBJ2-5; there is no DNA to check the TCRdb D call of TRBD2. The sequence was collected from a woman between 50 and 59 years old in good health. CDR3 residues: CATSDPRLAGVGETQYF.